The next 22 T cell receptor beta chains were all read from a single sample in a study of blood T cell repertoires in COVID-19. Method: immunoSEQ multiplex PCR; TCRdb's copy keeps in-frame clones and lacks some. The data contain approximately 90,000 clones, over 80% of them singletons. Material: peripheral blood. These receptors all stem from a woman older than 75 with active or convalescent COVID-19.

The chain carries TRBV5-1 and TRBJ1-1; possible D gene TRBD1, 6 bases. V gave up 4 bases and J gave up 6 bases, with 13 bases separating them. The CDR3 has 13 residues. Germline V gene data show CDR1 as SGHRS and CDR2 as YFSETQ. The CDR3 DNA reads as TGCGCCAGCAGCCCCACAGGGCTCTCTGAAGCTTTCTTT. Translation: CASSPTGLSEAFF.

The rearrangement joins TRBV7-8 to TRBJ2-7; TRBD1 aligns across 8 bases. The ends lost 5 bases at V and 6 bases at J; junction bases unmatched: 12. The CDR3 sequence is 15 residues long. In germline, CDR1 is SGHVS, CDR2 FQNEAQ. The CDR3 region is CASSRAGGEFSEQYF. The CDR3, as DNA: TGTGCCAGCAGCCGGGCAGGGGGCGAATTTAGCGAGCAGTACTTC. The full variable domain, in which reference TRBV7-8 and TRBJ2-7 provide the parts outside the CDR3, is GAGVSQSPRYKVAKRGQDVALRCDPISGHVSLFWYQQALGQGPEFLTYFQNEAQLDKSGLPSDRFFAERPEGSVSTLKIQRTQQEDSAVYLCASSRAGGEFSEQYFGPGTRLTVT.

The V and J genes are TRBV5-1 and TRBJ2-1; D perhaps matches TRBD2 (5 bases). The CDR3 loop spans 13 amino acids. Between the trimmed V and J ends, which lost 0 bases and 6 bases, there was a span of 7 bases. Germline V CDR1 and CDR2: SGHRS, YFSETQ. Written as DNA, the CDR3 is TGCGCCAGCAGCTTGGGAGAGGGCAATGAGCAGTTCTTC. Protein product: CASSLGEGNEQFF.

The chain has TRBV29-1 and TRBJ2-5, with 9 bases identical to TRBD1. V gave up 6 bases and J gave up 4 bases; unmatched junction bases: 6. The CDR3 is made up of 13 amino acids. Germline V lookup: CDR1 SQVTM, CDR2 ANQGSEA. CDR3 coding DNA: TGCAGCGTGGACAGGGGCGGGGGAGAGACCCAGTACTTC. Translation gives CSVDRGGGETQYF.

This clone has just a few counts. The rearrangement uses TRBV4-3 and TRBJ2-7, with TRBD2 matching over 7 bases. The trim removed 0 bases at V and 4 bases at J, leaving 12 bases unmatched. The CDR3 contains 17 residues. CDR1 and CDR2 (germline): LGHNA, YSLEER. The CDR3 DNA sequence: TGCGCCAGCAGCCAAGAGTTCGCGGCCGCGGGGGTTTACGAGCAGTACTTC. Its translation is CASSQEFAAAGVYEQYF.

V gene TRBV14 combines with J gene TRBJ1-4; D not certain. The CDR3 contains 15 residues. Trimming stripped 1 base from V and 3 bases from J, with 9 bases between. Germline V gives CDR1 SGHDN, CDR2 FVKESK. In nucleotides, the CDR3 is TGTGCCAGCAGCCAAGCCCTGAGCTCTAATGAAAAACTGTTTTTT. Amino acids: CASSQALSSNEKLFF.

The J gene is TRBJ2-1, the V gene TRBV20-1, with 8 bases aligning to TRBD1. J lost 3 bases, V lost 3 bases, and 7 bases had no gene match. The CDR3 runs 15 residues. Germline CDR1 reads DFQATT; CDR2 reads SNEGSKA (reference sequence). This CDR3 reads CSASRRTGIYNEQFF. The CDR3 bases are TGCAGTGCTAGTCGTAGGACAGGGATCTACAATGAGCAGTTCTTC.

The chain employs TRBV11-2 and TRBJ2-1; D perhaps matches TRBD1 (5 bases). The germline V gene has CDR1 SGHAT and CDR2 FQNNGV. The V and J ends lost 5 bases and 7 bases respectively, with 15 bases between them. This CDR3 spans 14 amino acids. The CDR3 DNA reads as TGTGCCAGCAGCCCGCCGGGCAGGGATAATGAGCAGTTCTTC. Protein product: CASSPPGRDNEQFF.

The J gene is TRBJ1-1, the V gene TRBV7-8; D perhaps matches TRBD1 (5 bases). Deletions cut 4 bases from V and 2 bases from J, with 11 bases between. Germline CDR1 is SGHVS and CDR2 is FQNEAQ. The CDR3 length is 14 residues. This CDR3 reads CASSSVGGNTEAFF. CDR3 nucleotide sequence: TGTGCCAGCAGCTCCGTGGGGGGAAACACTGAAGCTTTCTTT. Together with reference TRBV7-8 and TRBJ1-1, the CDR3 gives the full variable domain: GAGVSQSPRYKVAKRGQDVALRCDPISGHVSLFWYQQALGQGPEFLTYFQNEAQLDKSGLPSDRFFAERPEGSVSTLKIQRTQQEDSAVYLCASSSVGGNTEAFFGQGTRLTVV.

The rearrangement uses TRBV14 and TRBJ2-1; a weak D match, TRBD1 (6 bases). The ends were cut back, 4 bases at V and 6 bases at J, with 16 bases in the middle. CDR1 is SGHDN and CDR2 is FVKESK in the germline V gene. The CDR3 consists of 15 residues. CDR3 protein: CASSLVQGAGNEQFF. For the CDR3, the DNA is TGTGCCAGCAGCCTTGTACAGGGCGCGGGCAATGAGCAGTTCTTC.

This chain joins TRBV24-1 and TRBJ2-3; no reliable D call. This CDR3 is 15 amino acids long. V was pared by 3 bases and J by 2 bases, with 11 bases between. Germline loops: CDR1 KGHDR, CDR2 SFDVKD. Written as DNA, the CDR3 is TGTGCCACCAGTGATCCCCTGGGCCCCACAGATACGCAGTATTTT. Protein product: CATSDPLGPTDTQYF.

V usage is TRBV4-3 and J usage is TRBJ1-5, with no clear D. From germline, CDR1 is LGHNA and CDR2 YSLEER. This CDR3 is 16 amino acids long. Trimming stripped 4 bases from V and 5 bases from J, with 18 bases between. CDR3 in amino acids: CASSPSWGLRDQPQHF. In nucleotides, the CDR3 is TGCGCCAGCAGCCCTTCCTGGGGTTTGAGGGATCAGCCCCAGCATTTT.

CDR3 loop: CASSLGQGFNEQYF. Here the CDR3 DNA reads TGCGCCAGCAGCTTGGGACAGGGGTTCAACGAGCAGTACTTC. V gene TRBV5-1 combines with J gene TRBJ2-7; 8 bases are shared with TRBD1. The CDR3 spans 14 residues. Germline V lookup: CDR1 SGHRS, CDR2 YFSETQ. After removal of 0 bases from V and 5 bases from J, the junction contained 4 bases not matched to a gene.

This sequence joins TRBV11-1 and TRBJ2-1, with 9 positions matching TRBD1. Germline values: CDR1 SGHAT, CDR2 FQDESV (reference sequence). CDR3 length: 14 residues. V gave up 4 bases and J gave up 7 bases; unmatched junction bases: 5. CDR3 sequence: CASSSETGGNEQFF. The CDR3 DNA sequence: TGTGCCAGCAGCTCAGAGACAGGGGGGAATGAGCAGTTCTTC.

This rearrangement joins TRBV28 to TRBJ2-7, with 10 bases that match TRBD1. Germline lookup yields CDR1 MDHEN and CDR2 SYDVKM. J was trimmed by 6 bases and V by 5 bases; bases with no gene match: 7. This CDR3 spans 14 amino acids. In nucleotides, the CDR3 is TGTGCCAGCAGTCCACCGGGACAGGGGCCCGAGCAGTACTTC. Encoded protein: CASSPPGQGPEQYF.

The J gene is TRBJ2-3, the V gene TRBV6-5; 7 bases agree with TRBD1. Germline trimming cut 5 bases from V and 3 bases from J; bases unmatched to any gene: 5. The CDR3 has 14 residues. Looked up from germline, CDR1 is MNHEY and CDR2 is SVGAGI. The CDR3 sequence is CASSLQGLTDTQYF. The DNA for the CDR3 is TGTGCCAGCAGTCTACAGGGGTTAACAGATACGCAGTATTTT.

The V and J genes are TRBV3-1 (or the pseudogene TRBV3-2) and TRBJ2-1; D might be TRBD2 (7 bases). The CDR3 runs 16 residues. Germline lookup yields CDR1 LGHDT and CDR2 YNNKEL (reference sequence). The V end was cut by 4 bases, the J end by 2 bases, with 15 bases between. The CDR3 DNA reads TGTGCCAGCAGCCTAGGGGGGGGACGGACCTACAATGAGCAGTTCTTC. It is translated as CASSLGGGRTYNEQFF.

The chain employs TRBV4-2 and TRBJ1-3; D is uncertain. Germline V gene data show CDR1 as LGHNA and CDR2 as YNFKEQ. CDR3 length: 15 amino acids. V was cut by 3 bases and J by 2 bases, with 11 bases left in between. The CDR3 sequence: CASSHQWEAGNTIYF. CDR3 DNA sequence: TGTGCCAGCAGCCACCAATGGGAGGCTGGAAACACCATATATTTT.

The chain employs TRBV15 and TRBJ1-6; D remains ambiguous. This CDR3 has 18 amino acids. The V gene lost 0 bases and the J gene lost 8 bases, with 20 bases spanning the gap. The germline V gene encodes CDR1 LNHNV and CDR2 YYDKDF (reference sequence). CDR3 nucleotides: TGTGCCACCAGCAGAGATCGTCCGGGAAGGTTGTTTGATTCACCCCTCCACTTT. Its translation: CATSRDRPGRLFDSPLHF.

V and J are TRBV5-6 and TRBJ2-7; TRBD2 matches 7 bases. The J segment lost 4 bases and the V segment lost 2 bases, leaving 6 bases of the junction unmatched. The CDR3 loop spans 14 amino acids. Per the germline V gene, CDR1 is SGHDT and CDR2 is YYEEEE. CDR3 amino acids: CASSFSGIPYEQYF. DNA of the CDR3: TGTGCCAGCAGCTTCAGCGGGATCCCGTACGAGCAGTACTTC.

This sequence joins TRBV5-6 and TRBJ2-1; the match to TRBD1 covers 10 bases. V dropped 4 bases and J dropped 5; count of bases not matched to a gene: 6. Germline CDR1 is SGHDT and CDR2 is YYEEEE. This CDR3 spans 15 amino acids. CDR3 coding DNA: TGTGCCAGCAGCGCAGGACAGGGGGTACACAATGAGCAGTTCTTC. Residues: CASSAGQGVHNEQFF.

The rearrangement uses TRBV28 and TRBJ2-7, with D possibly TRBD2 on 6 matching bases. The germline V gene has CDR1 MDHEN and CDR2 SYDVKM. The CDR3 runs to 13 residues. V was clipped by 8 bases and J by 7 bases, with 18 bases between them. The CDR3 here is CASGRDARGEQYF. The CDR3 DNA is TGTGCCAGCGGGCGGGACGCCCGAGGGGAGCAGTACTTC.